This TCR beta chain originates from a study of OX40 agonist ivuxolimab in advanced cancers. Study details: Patients achieving partial responses numbered three: one hepatocellular carcinoma case and two cutaneous melanoma cases.

Germline lookup yields CDR1 SNHLY and CDR2 FYNNEI. The CDR3 extends over 15 amino acids. Trimming took 5 bases from V and 5 from J; bases not matched to a gene: 10. Autoimmune disease history or systemic immunosuppression excluded patients. Notes on this clone: Its antigen is unknown.

Broader study findings: There was clonal expansion of CD4+ and CD8+ blood T cells by week 6 at 0.1 to 3.0 mg/kg. The study found that CD8+ T cells averaged more expanded clones than CD4+.

Sequencing used immunoSEQ multiplex PCR; TCRdb keeps in-frame clones, though not all of them. The repertoire holds approximately 69,000 clones, with about four fifths as singletons. The chain employs TRBV2 and TRBJ2-7; TRBD1 agrees at 9 bases. The sequence came from an adult with an advanced solid tumor such as melanoma, head and neck, liver or kidney cancer. Material: CD4+ or CD8+ T cells sorted from blood, obtained in a trial of the OX40 agonist ivuxolimab. The DNA of the CDR3 is TGTGCCAGCAGTCCGGGACAGGGAGAAGCGGACGAGCAGTACTTC. This translates into CASSPGQGEADEQYF.